This T cell receptor beta chain was obtained from a study of blood T cell repertoires in COVID-19. Study overall: From the United States, Italy and Spain came samples of acute and convalescent COVID-19. PBMCs, B-cell-depleted T cells, or T cells were the source of the cDNA or gDNA that made up the material.

This CDR3 spans 13 amino acids. Germline CDR1 reads SQVTM; CDR2 reads ANQGSEA. V shed 4 bases, J shed 10 bases, and the junction held 5 bases outside the gene matches. Original handling: From reference gene primer amplification, estimates of nucleated cell counts were derived. Produced via immunoSEQ multiplex PCR; TCRdb's table is partial and in-frame only. Clonal size and the V and J genes are those of that table, whereas D and trimming came from the DNA. The table has 390,000 or so clones, roughly 90% seen once. Sequenced: peripheral blood. The TCR was taken from a man aged 18 to 30 with active or convalescent COVID-19. The chain uses TRBV29-1 and TRBJ2-1; TRBD2 agrees at 12 bases. The CDR3 reads CSVAPTSGREQFF. CDR3 DNA: TGCAGCGTTGCCCCGACTAGCGGGAGAGAGCAGTTCTTC.